Below, 4 T cell receptor beta chains from the same sample are listed, as sequenced in a study of shared clonotypes between healthy human individuals. Clones were sequenced by immunoSEQ multiplex PCR, and TCRdb holds only the in-frame ones, with some missing. The sample lists hundreds of thousands of clones, 90% to 95% occurring once. CD45RO-negative, CCR7-selected cells formed the naive CD8 fraction, which excluded terminally differentiated effector memory CD45RA+ cells. The sample consisted of naive CD8+ T cells sorted from blood. The receptor source for this set is a man under 40 in good health.

This chain links TRBV11-2 with TRBJ2-7; D may be TRBD1 or TRBD2 (5 bases each). CDR3 length equals 14 residues. Between the trimmed V and J ends, which lost 8 bases and 3 bases, there was a span of 17 bases. The germline gives CDR1 SGHAT, CDR2 FQNNGV. CDR3: CASSHGGAYYEQYF. CDR3 DNA: TGTGCCAGCTCCCATGGGGGAGCCTACTACGAGCAGTACTTC.

The chain couples TRBV7-9 to TRBJ2-1; TRBD2 agrees at 10 bases. J lost 7 bases, V lost 5 bases, and 11 bases had no gene match. CDR1 is SEHNR, CDR2 FQNEAQ, per germline (reference sequence). CDR3 length equals 16 residues. CDR3 bases: TGTGCCAGCAGCGGATGGACTAGCGGAATAGAGAATGAGCAGTTCTTC. Its translation: CASSGWTSGIENEQFF.

This clone is a singleton in its sample. The chain carries TRBV29-1 and TRBJ2-3, with 7 bases fitting TRBD2. After removal of 4 bases from V and 2 bases from J, the junction contained 12 bases not matched to a gene. CDR3 length equals 16 residues. Germline V gene data show CDR1 as SQVTM and CDR2 as ANQGSEA. In DNA, the CDR3 is TGCAGCGTTGTAACTAGCGCCACACGTTACACAGATACGCAGTATTTT. Encoded protein: CSVVTSATRYTDTQYF.

Here the CDR3 reads CSVRDGELFF. In nucleotides, the CDR3 is TGCAGCGTTCGTGACGGGGAGCTGTTTTTT. V and J are TRBV29-1 and TRBJ2-2; D is unresolved. The CDR3 totals 10 residues. V lost 5 bases to trimming and J lost 7 bases, with 5 bases between them. CDR1 and CDR2 (germline): SQVTM, ANQGSEA.